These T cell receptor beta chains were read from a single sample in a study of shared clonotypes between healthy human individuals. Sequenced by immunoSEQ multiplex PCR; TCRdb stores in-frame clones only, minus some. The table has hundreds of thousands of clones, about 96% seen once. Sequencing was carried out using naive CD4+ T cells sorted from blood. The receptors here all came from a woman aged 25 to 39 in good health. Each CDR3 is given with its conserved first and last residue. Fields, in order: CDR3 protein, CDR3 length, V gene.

CDR3aa: CASTLGGSTTYEQYF
len: 15
v_gene: TRBV5-1

CDR3aa: CASSLGRFSYNEQFF
len: 15
v_gene: TRBV9

CDR3aa: CASSLRQGPDEQYF
len: 14
v_gene: TRBV28

CDR3aa: CASVTGVYGYTF
len: 12
v_gene: TRBV2

CDR3aa: CASRSSGSSYNEQFF
len: 15
v_gene: TRBV19

CDR3aa: CAISGTDTQYF
len: 11
v_gene: TRBV10-3

CDR3aa: CAWSGAGSGELFF
len: 13
v_gene: TRBV30

CDR3aa: CASSGQAGGGNIQYF
len: 15
v_gene: TRBV6-1

CDR3aa: CASSGRRAGTYEQYF
len: 15
v_gene: TRBV9

CDR3aa: CASSFGPTDEQFF
len: 13
v_gene: TRBV7-2

CDR3aa: CASSLQWRGDEQFF
len: 14
v_gene: TRBV5-1

CDR3aa: CASGLGRDRAETQYF
len: 15
v_gene: TRBV12-5

CDR3aa: CASSLGLAYEQYF
len: 13
v_gene: TRBV11-2

CDR3aa: CASTTGGDTEAFF
len: 13
v_gene: TRBV6-6

CDR3aa: CASSPGGASFEKLFF
len: 15
v_gene: TRBV7-8

CDR3aa: CASSLAMVAVPNNEQFF
len: 17
v_gene: TRBV7-8

CDR3aa: CASSWIQGENTEAFF
len: 15
v_gene: TRBV28

CDR3aa: CASSLAAKGGYTF
len: 13
v_gene: TRBV11-2

CDR3aa: CASSFAAQQPQHF
len: 13
v_gene: TRBV28

CDR3aa: CASNLVELQPQHF
len: 13
v_gene: TRBV28

CDR3aa: CASRPRSGPSNTGELFF
len: 17
v_gene: TRBV28

CDR3aa: CASRGTVQPQHF
len: 12
v_gene: TRBV28

CDR3aa: CASSKAGGRPDTQYF
len: 15
v_gene: TRBV6-4

CDR3aa: CASRRQGKYNEQFF
len: 14
v_gene: TRBV19

CDR3aa: CASSFPRGQGANTGELFF
len: 18
v_gene: TRBV7-9

CDR3aa: CASSPYQGDYNEQFF
len: 15
v_gene: TRBV18

CDR3aa: CASSGDRGRNQPQHF
len: 15
v_gene: TRBV7-9

CDR3aa: CAFAGTSGTHYEQYF
len: 15
v_gene: TRBV30

CDR3aa: CAWRQGARTEAFF
len: 13
v_gene: TRBV30

CDR3aa: CASSPGQGGDEQYF
len: 14
v_gene: TRBV18

CDR3aa: CASSQPWDRGYGYTF
len: 15
v_gene: TRBV4-1

CDR3aa: CASSLLAGGANTGELFF
len: 17
v_gene: TRBV27

CDR3aa: CASSSGGDMDEQYF
len: 14
v_gene: TRBV28